This section outlines one T cell receptor beta chain sequence together with its context. Its target is unknown. Regarding donors, all were healthy bone marrow donors. The entry originates in a study of cytomegalovirus exposure and HLA in healthy donors. Study-level findings and limits: Previously analyzed data showed that most TCR beta V segments were productive at a frequency of about 90% or about 30%.

V lost 4 bases to trimming and J lost 5 bases; unmatched junction nucleotides: 10. The CDR3 covers 15 residues. Germline loops: CDR1 SGHVS, CDR2 FQNEAQ. Primers for the PCR totalled 60 Vbeta and 13 Jbeta. This table comes from immunoSEQ multiplex PCR, and its TCRdb copy is limited to in-frame clones, with some not included. The repertoire includes about 150,000 clones, around 79% of them detected once, and roughly 0.69% sits in the top ten. The origin of this receptor is a male donor in good health and CMV-seronegative. Sequencing was carried out using PBMCs. The genes are TRBV7-8 and TRBJ2-5; TRBD2 matches at 7 bases. DNA of the CDR3: TGTGCCAGCAGCTACGGATGGGAGGGAGGGGAGACCCAGTACTTC. It is translated as CASSYGWEGGETQYF.